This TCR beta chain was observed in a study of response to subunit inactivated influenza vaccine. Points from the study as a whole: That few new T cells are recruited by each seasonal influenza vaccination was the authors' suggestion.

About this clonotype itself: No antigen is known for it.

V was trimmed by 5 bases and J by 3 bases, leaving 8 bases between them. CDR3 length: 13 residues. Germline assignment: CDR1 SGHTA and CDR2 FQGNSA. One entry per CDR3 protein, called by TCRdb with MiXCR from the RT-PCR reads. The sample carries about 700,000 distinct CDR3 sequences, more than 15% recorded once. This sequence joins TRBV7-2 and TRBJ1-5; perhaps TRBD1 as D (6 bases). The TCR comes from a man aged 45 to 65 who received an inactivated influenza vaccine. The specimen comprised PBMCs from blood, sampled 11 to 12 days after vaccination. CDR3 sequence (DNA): TGTGCCAGCAGCAACAGGGCCAATCAGCCCCAGCATTTT. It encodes CASSNRANQPQHF.